This T cell receptor beta chain was documented in a study of vaccination and CD4 T cells after COVID-19 (dated by TCRdb to between 2021 and 2022). Concerning the study at large: SARS-CoV-2 positivity had been established in the convalescent patients by nasal swab PCR, and mild disease was recorded in several of these patients and severe disease in one. Post-COVID blood samples were collected from convalescent patients a median of around 96 days after diagnosis, with a range of roughly 35 to 161 days. Post-vaccine blood samples were taken a median of about 72 days after the second vaccine dose, with a range of about 14 to 241 days. Participants received two doses of either the Pfizer-BioNTech BNT162b2 vaccine (n=8) or the Moderna mRNA-1273 vaccine (n=2). Six males and four females were included in the convalescent cohort, with two Hispanic individuals, seven Caucasians, two Asians and one multiracial person represented. Culture stimuli were overlapping spike peptide pools from SARS-CoV-2 and from the common cold coronaviruses HCoV-NL63, HCoV-OC43 and HCoV-229E. Control cultures received a CEFX viral epitope pool as the positive control, an HIV-1 Nef peptide pool as the negative control, or no peptide. The spike-specific CD4+ TCR repertoire was compared before and after mRNA vaccination in ten to eleven COVID-19 convalescent patients and a handful of infection-naive healthy vaccine recipients. Paper-wide results and their limitations: In convalescent patients, nearly all vaccine-specific clones (304 of 307) were found to be mono-reactive for SARS-CoV-2 spike rather than cross-reactive with common cold coronaviruses. Although the median number of SARS-CoV-2-reactive clonotypes went up from more than 20 after infection to around 40 after vaccination, the increase was not significant. Among convalescent patients, a median about 86% of the SARS-CoV-2-reactive clones seen after vaccination appeared only after vaccination, which suggests priming specific to the vaccine. Relatively few convalescent patients were included in the study, and early timepoints after natural infection were not analyzed.

CDR1 and CDR2 (MDHEN, SYDVKM) derive from the germline V gene. The V end gives up 8 bases and the J end 5 bases, leaving 4 bases in the junction not matched to a gene. The CDR3, from cysteine to phenylalanine, totals 12 residues. Only the CDR3 DNA stays, 36 bases, in frame from base 1. The intended sense of this specimen's treatment or condition label: roughly nine-day PBMC culture with coronavirus spike peptide pools or control peptides (ViraFEST assay). The ViraFEST assay was used in the study, in which antigen-specific T cells were expanded with peptide pools and expanded clonotypes were subsequently identified by TCR sequencing. The convalescent patients' positive SARS-CoV-2 PCR tests fell between March and December 2020, which was before the Alpha, Beta and Delta variants emerged in the United States. Fewer than 2.5 million PBMCs per well were cultured in IMDM with roughly 5% human AB serum and roughly 9.3 IU/ml IL-2, plus 10 ug/ml peptide pools. On days 3 and 7, half of the culture medium was replaced with fresh IL-2-containing medium. CD4+ T cells were isolated after approximately 10 days of culture through negative selection using the EasySep CD4+ T cell isolation kit. PBMCs were separated from whole blood using Ficoll-Paque Plus gradient centrifugation and then either used fresh or cryopreserved at -140C. Culture conditions were generally each tested in triplicate wells.

To prepare the library, PCR was applied. DNA from cultured CD4+ T cells underwent TCR sequencing with the Oncomine TCR Beta short-read assay at the Johns Hopkins FTIC core. The QIAamp micro DNA kit was used to extract genomic DNA from the cultured CD4+ T cells. Oncomine TCR Beta libraries from cultured CD4+ T cells were pooled with unique dual indexes and sequenced on an Illumina iSeq 100. Turning to the authors' computational methods: Non-productive sequences were removed, and CDR3s that did not start with C, did not end with F or W, or were shorter than 7 amino acids were discarded. Antigen-specific clonotypes were identified with the MANAFEST web application by comparing peptide-stimulated wells with reference and other culture wells. To be called positive, a clone needed an FDR below 0.05, an odds ratio above 5, and a productive frequency above 0.1% in at least two of three replicate wells. A clonotype counted as cross-reactive if it showed significant expansion both in the SARS-CoV-2 spike wells and in at least one common cold coronavirus spike condition. CDR3 homology was assessed with Levenshtein distances (stringdist) and unrooted phylogenetic trees (ape) in R version 3.6.1. The raw public reads went through TCRdb reprocessing: fastp at Q25, MiXCR clone calling, in-frame beta chains kept. Records with the same CDR3 protein are collapsed into one entry carrying the most frequent genes and DNA. The V and J calls here are based on TCRdb, not the publication. The sample yields roughly 16,000 distinct CDR3 sequences; about 55% were counted once. The ten largest clonotypes hold 7.5% to 9.5% of the sample.

Turning to this clonotype: Its antigen is currently not known. The input lacks base qualities; no much larger clone sits a single base away.

Sequencing used CD4+ T cells from blood, cultured in vitro. The chain uses TRBV28 and TRBJ2-3; a stretch of 7 junction bases matches TRBD2. The TCR was taken from a human donor who had recovered from COVID-19. The CDR3 reads as follows: CASGSGGDTQYF. The sequenced DNA is TGTGCCAGCGGGTCGGGGGGAGATACGCAGTATTTT.